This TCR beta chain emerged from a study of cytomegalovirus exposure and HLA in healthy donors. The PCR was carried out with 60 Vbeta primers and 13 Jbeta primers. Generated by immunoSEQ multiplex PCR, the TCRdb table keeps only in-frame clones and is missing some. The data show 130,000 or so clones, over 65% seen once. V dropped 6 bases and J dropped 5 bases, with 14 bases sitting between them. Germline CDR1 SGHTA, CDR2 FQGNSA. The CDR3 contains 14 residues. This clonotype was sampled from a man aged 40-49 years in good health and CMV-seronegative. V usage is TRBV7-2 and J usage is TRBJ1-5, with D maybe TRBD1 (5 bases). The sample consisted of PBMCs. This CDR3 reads CASRRGGVDQPQHF. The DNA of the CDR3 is TGTGCCAGCAGAAGGGGTGGGGTGGATCAGCCCCAGCATTTT.